This T cell receptor (beta chain) was recovered during a study of blood T cells in healthy people across ages (dated by TCRdb to between 2015 and 2017). Some background on the complete study: Template switching captured roughly one uniquely barcoded TCR beta cDNA molecule per two T cells in model experiments. For two donors (one aged 18 to 29 and one aged 80 or older), the study analyzed two additional independent replicas of 1 million unique cDNA reads from the same blood draw. The study measured age-related changes in TCR beta repertoire diversity using deep sequencing normalized with unique cDNA molecular identifiers. The donors were divided into four age groups: young (average approximately 17 years), middle-aged (approximately 41), aged (around 59) and long-lived (about 84). To avoid experimental bias, donors of different ages were randomly spread across the sequencing lanes.

Points on this clonotype: Its target antigen remains unknown. Base-call qualities are not available, and no considerably larger clone is one nucleotide away.

After removal of 0 bases from V and 4 bases from J, the junction retains 2 bases not matched to a gene. The CDR3 holds 15 amino acids from the cysteine to the phenylalanine. Only the CDR3 DNA stays, 45 bases, in frame from base 1. Looking up the germline V gene yields CDR1 SGDLS and CDR2 YYNGEE. The method was 5' RACE. Sequenced on an Illumina HiSeq 2500. A second PCR of 7 to 11 cycles was run with a J-beta primer mix and a sample-barcoded 5' primer. A template-switch 5' adaptor carrying 12 random nucleotides introduced a unique molecular identifier onto each TCR beta cDNA molecule. Each sample yielded at least 2.5 million CDR3-containing paired-end reads. The Mint cDNA synthesis kit, primed by a TRBC-specific oligonucleotide, was used to synthesize first-strand cDNA from all RNA. After uracil-DNA glycosylase treatment, a first 18-cycle PCR used universal primers M1SS and BC2_uni_R on all cDNA. The authors' analysis ran thus. For normalization, 1 million high-quality reads were randomly selected from each sample, with every read carrying a distinct molecular identifier. Reads sharing molecular identifiers were discarded rather than binned into consensus sequences. MiTCR, run with a Q25 quality threshold and the strictest error-elimination algorithm, handled CDR3 identification, clonotype clustering and error correction. A nonparametric unseen species model with Euler transformation was used to estimate a lower bound on total TCR beta diversity. Through fastp at Q25 and MiXCR, TCRdb rebuilt clones from the public reads, retaining in-frame beta chains. CDR3 protein sequences are deduplicated, and each keeps its most common genes and DNA. These V and J calls derive from TCRdb rather than the authors' analysis. In this sample the table shows approximately 800,000 distinct CDR3 sequences, roughly 40% of which occur a single time. The ten largest account for 10% to 15% of the sample.

Points the paper makes about the study in general: Compared with the aged group, the long-lived group had more naive CD4+ T cells, fewer expanded clones and increased TCR diversity, suggesting age selection. As age increased, observed TCR beta diversity per million T cells dropped in a roughly linear way, and a significant reduction was already evident by age 40. Bulk unsorted PBMC profiling prevented conclusive comparison of naive and antigen-experienced compartments. Donor CMV infection status was unknown, potentially confounding age-related changes in expanded clonotypes. Total diversity estimates from one million sequenced T cells were considered lower bounds and underestimates. There was a strong correlation between observed TCR beta diversity and the percentage of naive T cells measured by flow cytometry.

The donors were a few dozen Caucasian individuals from Russia, aged roughly 6 to 100 years, who were systemically healthy. Each donor gave around 9.9 milliliters of peripheral blood, collected into EDTA-treated Vacutainer tubes. Ficoll-Paque density-gradient centrifugation was used to isolate PBMCs, with at least 6.5 million per sample. Total RNA was extracted from PBMCs with Trizol reagent, with at least 5.5 micrograms obtained per sample. The percentages of naive CD45RAhigh/CD27high T cells were determined by flow cytometry on a PBMC aliquot from every donor. What was sequenced was blood. The chain was built from TRBV9 and TRBJ2-2; 8 bases in the middle match TRBD1. This receptor was taken from a man between 18 and 35 years old in good health. The CDR3 reads CASSVAGQGTGELFF. In nucleotide form, the sequence is TGTGCCAGCAGCGTAGCTGGACAGGGCACCGGGGAGCTGTTTTTT.